A few counts support the clone carrying this TCR beta chain. Antigen: not known. These data come from a study of T cell repertoires in cytomegalovirus infection. Looking at the study overall: Indications came from public TCR beta signatures; they pointed to CMV infection and to a matching HLA type.

Via MiXCR, TCRdb re-called the reads, giving one row per CDR3 protein. Among more than 400,000 distinct CDR3 sequences listed, around 27% were seen once. General observations from the study: Accumulated public TCR beta family frequency recognized individuals carrying CMV together with the relevant HLA. Dominating the ex vivo response were TCR beta clonotypes that were CMV-specific and HLA-C-restricted.

V was shortened by 7 bases and J by 6 bases, with 18 bases between the two germline ends. The CDR3 has 14 amino acids. This TCR derives from a human donor in good health (CMV status not recorded). Some clones in this sample may be carry-over from other donors' samples. The sequenced sample consisted of PBMCs. This sequence joins TRBV12-3 or TRBV12-4 and TRBJ1-2; D is undetermined. The CDR3 region is CASTSARTSNGYTF. The CDR3 DNA sequence: TGTGCCAGCACCTCAGCGCGGACCTCTAATGGCTACACCTTC.